The rows below give T cell receptor beta chains drawn from one sample of a study of blood T cell repertoires in COVID-19. The data were produced by immunoSEQ multiplex PCR, yet TCRdb's version contains in-frame clones alone and is incomplete. The sample lists approximately 65,000 clones, approximately 90% occurring once. The specimen sequenced was peripheral blood. The receptors were sampled from a woman between 18 and 30 years old with acute or convalescent COVID-19. CDR3s include the opening cysteine and the closing phenylalanine or tryptophan. The D gene is left open where the match is weak. Not all rows give a size; the values are once, few, many and, for expanded clones, a class.

NA	TRBV4-1	TRBJ1-2	NA	TGCGCCAGCAGCCAAGGCGAGTATGGCTACACCTTC	CASSQGEYGYTF
TRBD2	TRBV27	TRBJ2-7	NA	TGTGCCAGCAGTCCCAGACTAGCGGGAGAGTCCTACGAGCAGTACTTC	CASSPRLAGESYEQYF
NA	TRBV11-2	TRBJ2-5	NA	TGTGCCAGCAGCTCCCTCGCGACACAAGAGACCCAGTACTTC	CASSSLATQETQYF
NA	TRBV19	TRBJ2-6	NA	TGTGCCAGTACCCCCAGCCGGGTTTTTGGGGCCAACGTCCTGACTTTC	CASTPSRVFGANVLTF
NA	TRBV19	TRBJ1-2	once	TGTGCCAGTAGTAAGAAACATGACACAGACTATGGCTACACCTTC	CASSKKHDTDYGYTF
NA	TRBV29-1	TRBJ2-1	NA	TGCAGCGTTGAACAGGGCAATGAGCAGTTCTTC	CSVEQGNEQFF
NA	TRBV9	TRBJ1-2	NA	TGTGCCAGCAGCGTAGTTAGGGGTTCGATAGATGGCTACACCTTC	CASSVVRGSIDGYTF
NA	TRBV28	TRBJ2-7	NA	TGTGCCAGCAGTTCGGTAGATTCATACGAGCAGTACTTC	CASSSVDSYEQYF
NA	TRBV25-1	TRBJ1-1	NA	TGTGCCAGCAGCGAAGGCATGAACACTGAAGCTTTCTTT	CASSEGMNTEAFF
NA	TRBV11-2	TRBJ2-5	NA	TGTGCCAGCAGCTACGAGGAGACCCAGTACTTC	CASSYEETQYF
NA	TRBV30	TRBJ1-6	NA	TGTGCCTGGAGGGCGGGCTCAGGAAATTCACCCCTCCACTTT	CAWRAGSGNSPLHF
NA	TRBV28	TRBJ1-1	NA	TGTGCCAGCAGTCGGGGGGAGGTGGACGGCGAAGCTTTCTTT	CASSRGEVDGEAFF
NA	TRBV9	TRBJ1-2	NA	TGTGCCAGCAGCGCCAGGGATGATGGCTACACCTTC	CASSARDDGYTF
NA	TRBV19	TRBJ2-1	NA	TGTGCCAGTAGTATGGGACTCAGCTACAATGAGCAGTTCTTC	CASSMGLSYNEQFF
TRBD2	TRBV28	TRBJ2-3	once	TGTGCCAGCAGTTTTGATCTAGCGGGGGACACAGATACGCAGTATTTT	CASSFDLAGDTDTQYF
TRBD1	TRBV2	TRBJ1-2	NA	TGTGCCAGCAGCCTCTGGGGACAGGGATACGATGGCTACACCTTC	CASSLWGQGYDGYTF
NA	TRBV6-6	TRBJ2-1	NA	TGTGCCAGCAGTAACCCCCTGGCGGGGGCCGCCAATGAGCAGTTCTTC	CASSNPLAGAANEQFF
NA	TRBV27	TRBJ2-7	NA	TGTGCCAGCAGTTTAGAAAGAGGCTACGAGCAGTACTTC	CASSLERGYEQYF
NA	TRBV10-3	TRBJ2-1	NA	TGTGCCATCAGTCAGGACTTACTGGGGAATGAGCAGTTCTTC	CAISQDLLGNEQFF
NA	TRBV9	TRBJ1-1	NA	TGTGCCAGCAGCGTAGATGGCAGGGCAAGCACTGAAGCTTTCTTT	CASSVDGRASTEAFF
NA	TRBV2	TRBJ1-3	NA	TGTGCCAGCAGCAGAACTAGCTCTGGAAACACCATATATTTT	CASSRTSSGNTIYF
TRBD2	TRBV10-1	TRBJ2-2	NA	TGCGCCAGCAGTGTAACGGGGGGCACCGGGGAGCTGTTTTTT	CASSVTGGTGELFF
TRBD1	TRBV28	TRBJ1-6	NA	TGTGCCAGCAGTTTGTTACAGGGGAATAATTCACCCCTCCACTTT	CASSLLQGNNSPLHF
NA	TRBV9	TRBJ2-3	NA	TGTGCCAGCAGCGTAGGATGGACTAGCACAGATACGCAGTATTTT	CASSVGWTSTDTQYF
NA	TRBV29-1	TRBJ1-4	once	TGCAGCGCGCGGCAGGGAGGAAAACTGTTTTTT	CSARQGGKLFF
NA	TRBV6-6	TRBJ2-1	NA	TGTGCCAGCAGTTACAGACTGCGCGACTACAATGAGCAGTTCTTC	CASSYRLRDYNEQFF
NA	TRBV18	TRBJ1-4	NA	TGTGCCAGCTCACCAGGGCAGACTGAAAAACTGTTTTTT	CASSPGQTEKLFF
TRBD1	TRBV7-2	TRBJ1-1	NA	TGTGCCAGCAGCTTAGAAGGAGGGGGCCATACTGAAGCTTTCTTT	CASSLEGGGHTEAFF
NA	TRBV7-2	TRBJ2-3	NA	TGTGCCAGCAGCTTCCGGGGAGGTACAGTAGATACGCAGTATTTT	CASSFRGGTVDTQYF
NA	TRBV5-1	TRBJ2-5	NA	TGCGCCAGCAGCTTGACCCCGGGTATGGAGACCCAGTACTTC	CASSLTPGMETQYF
NA	TRBV7-9	TRBJ2-7	once	TGTGCCAGCAGCTACGCAGGGGGGCGAGAGTACGAGCAGTACTTC	CASSYAGGREYEQYF
TRBD2	TRBV27	TRBJ2-1	NA	TGTGCCAGCAGTCTAGCGGGAAGCAATGAGCAGTTCTTC	CASSLAGSNEQFF
NA	TRBV6-2/TRBV6-3	TRBJ2-3	NA	TGTGCCAGCAGTTACGTCCTAGTTACAGATACGCAGTATTTT	CASSYVLVTDTQYF
NA	TRBV4-2	TRBJ2-3	NA	TGTGCCAGCAGCCAACTCTTGACTAGTACGACAGATACGCAGTATTTT	CASSQLLTSTTDTQYF
TRBD1	TRBV27	TRBJ1-6	NA	TGTGCCAGCACCTCAGGGGGGTACAGTTATAATTCACCCCTCCACTTT	CASTSGGYSYNSPLHF
NA	TRBV30	TRBJ1-2	NA	TGTGCCTGGAGTGTAGTGGGGAGCAGTCATGGCTACACCTTC	CAWSVVGSSHGYTF
NA	TRBV7-9	TRBJ1-2	NA	TGTGCCAGCAGCTTAGAAGGGGCAGGGCGAGGCTATGGCTACACCTTC	CASSLEGAGRGYGYTF
TRBD1	TRBV29-1	TRBJ2-7	NA	TGCAGCGTTGATACAGGGGGCTACGAGCAGTACTTC	CSVDTGGYEQYF
NA	TRBV4-3	TRBJ1-1	NA	TGCGCCAGCAGCCGGGTGGCGGGGGTATCTGAAGCTTTCTTT	CASSRVAGVSEAFF
NA	TRBV12-3/TRBV12-4	TRBJ1-2	few	TGTGCCAGCAGTTTGTCGGGTAGCCATGGCTACACCTTC	CASSLSGSHGYTF
NA	TRBV4-2	TRBJ1-2	once	TGTGCCAGCAGCCAAGATTCCAGGGGCCATGGCTACACCTTC	CASSQDSRGHGYTF
NA	TRBV7-8	TRBJ2-7	NA	TGTGCCAGCAGTCCAGCGGGTCGCAGCCCCTTCCTTTACGAGCAGTACTTC	CASSPAGRSPFLYEQYF
NA	TRBV15	TRBJ2-6	NA	TGTGCCACCAGCAGTCTGTCCCCTGGGGCCAACGTCCTGACTTTC	CATSSLSPGANVLTF
NA	TRBV7-6	TRBJ2-7	NA	TGTGCCAGCAGCTTAGGAGCCTTTTCCTACGAGCAGTACTTC	CASSLGAFSYEQYF
TRBD1	TRBV7-2	TRBJ2-7	NA	TGTGCCAGCAGCTTATTTTTTGGAAGGACAGGGTATGGCGAGCAGTACTTC	CASSLFFGRTGYGEQYF
TRBD2	TRBV2	TRBJ2-1	NA	TGTGCCAGCAGTGATAGCGGGGGGGCGTACAATGAGCAGTTCTTC	CASSDSGGAYNEQFF
TRBD1	TRBV6-6	TRBJ1-2	NA	TGTGCCAGCAGTCATCGGGACAGCCCATCCTATGGCTACACCTTC	CASSHRDSPSYGYTF
NA	TRBV7-9	TRBJ1-1	NA	TGTGCCAGCAGCCCGGACAGAATGAACACTGAAGCTTTCTTT	CASSPDRMNTEAFF
TRBD1	TRBV11-2	TRBJ1-4	NA	TGTGCCAGCAGCCAGGACAGGTTTGATGAAAAACTGTTTTTT	CASSQDRFDEKLFF
NA	TRBV10-2	TRBJ2-7	few	TGCGCCAGCACCAAACAGGGCTACGAGCAGTACTTC	CASTKQGYEQYF